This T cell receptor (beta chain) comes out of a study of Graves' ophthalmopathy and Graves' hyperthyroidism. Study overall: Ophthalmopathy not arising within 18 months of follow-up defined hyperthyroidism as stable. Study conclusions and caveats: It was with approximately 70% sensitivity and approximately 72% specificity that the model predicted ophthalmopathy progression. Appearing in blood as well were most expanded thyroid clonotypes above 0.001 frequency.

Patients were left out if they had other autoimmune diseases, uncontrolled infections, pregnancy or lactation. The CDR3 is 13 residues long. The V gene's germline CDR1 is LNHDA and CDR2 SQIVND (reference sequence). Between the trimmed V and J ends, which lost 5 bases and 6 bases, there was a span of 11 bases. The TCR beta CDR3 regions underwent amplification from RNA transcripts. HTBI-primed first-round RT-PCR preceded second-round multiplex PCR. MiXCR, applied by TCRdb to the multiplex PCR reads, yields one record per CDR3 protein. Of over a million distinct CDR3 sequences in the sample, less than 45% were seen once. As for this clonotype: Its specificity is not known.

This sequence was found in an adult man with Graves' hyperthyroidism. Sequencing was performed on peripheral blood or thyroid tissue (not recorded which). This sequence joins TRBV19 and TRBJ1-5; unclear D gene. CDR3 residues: CASSGVRGQPQHF. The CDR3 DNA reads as TGTGCCAGTAGTGGGGTTAGAGGTCAGCCCCAGCATTTT. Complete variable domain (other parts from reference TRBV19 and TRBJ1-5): DGGITQSPKYLFRKEGQNVTLSCEQNLNHDAMYWYRQDPGQGLRLIYYSQIVNDFQKGDIAEGYSVSREKKESFPLTVTSAQKNPTAFYLCASSGVRGQPQHFGDGTRLSIL.